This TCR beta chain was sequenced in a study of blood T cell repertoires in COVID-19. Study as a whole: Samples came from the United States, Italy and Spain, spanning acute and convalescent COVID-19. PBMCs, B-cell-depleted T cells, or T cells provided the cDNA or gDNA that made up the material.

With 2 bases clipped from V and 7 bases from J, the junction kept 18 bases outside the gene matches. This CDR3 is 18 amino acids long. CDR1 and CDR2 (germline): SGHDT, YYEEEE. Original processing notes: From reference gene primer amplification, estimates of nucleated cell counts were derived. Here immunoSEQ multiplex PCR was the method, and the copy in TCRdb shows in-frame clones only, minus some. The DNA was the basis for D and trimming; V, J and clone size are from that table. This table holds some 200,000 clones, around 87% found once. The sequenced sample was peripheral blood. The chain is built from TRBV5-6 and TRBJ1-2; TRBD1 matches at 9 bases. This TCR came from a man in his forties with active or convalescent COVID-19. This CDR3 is CASSLGRDRVVSLGGYTF. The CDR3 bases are TGTGCCAGCAGCTTAGGCCGGGACAGGGTCGTCTCCTTGGGTGGCTACACCTTC.